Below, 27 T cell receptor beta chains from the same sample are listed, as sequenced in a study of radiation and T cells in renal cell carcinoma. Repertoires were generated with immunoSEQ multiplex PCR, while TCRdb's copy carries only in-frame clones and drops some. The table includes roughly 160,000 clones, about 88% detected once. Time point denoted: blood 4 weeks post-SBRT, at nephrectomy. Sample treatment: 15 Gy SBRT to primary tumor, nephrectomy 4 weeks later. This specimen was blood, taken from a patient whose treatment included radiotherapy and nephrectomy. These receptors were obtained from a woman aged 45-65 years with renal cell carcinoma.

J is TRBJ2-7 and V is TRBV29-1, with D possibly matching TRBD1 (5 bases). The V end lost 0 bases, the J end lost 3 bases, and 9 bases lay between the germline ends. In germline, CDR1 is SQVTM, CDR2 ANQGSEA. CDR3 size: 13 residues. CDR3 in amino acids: CSVEDQQDYEQYF. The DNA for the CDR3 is TGCAGCGTTGAAGATCAACAGGACTACGAGCAGTACTTC.

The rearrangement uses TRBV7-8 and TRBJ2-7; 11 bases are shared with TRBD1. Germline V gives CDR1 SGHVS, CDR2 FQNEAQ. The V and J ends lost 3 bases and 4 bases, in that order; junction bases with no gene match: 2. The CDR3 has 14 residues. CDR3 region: CASSLGQGDYEQYF. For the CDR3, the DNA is TGTGCCAGCAGCTTGGGACAGGGGGATTACGAGCAGTACTTC.

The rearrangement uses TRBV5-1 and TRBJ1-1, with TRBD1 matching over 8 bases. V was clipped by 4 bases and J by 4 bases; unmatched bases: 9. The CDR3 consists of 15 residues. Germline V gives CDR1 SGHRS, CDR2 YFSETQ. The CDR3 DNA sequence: TGCGCCAGCAGCGACCGTCGACAGGGGAGCACTGAAGCTTTCTTT. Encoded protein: CASSDRRQGSTEAFF.

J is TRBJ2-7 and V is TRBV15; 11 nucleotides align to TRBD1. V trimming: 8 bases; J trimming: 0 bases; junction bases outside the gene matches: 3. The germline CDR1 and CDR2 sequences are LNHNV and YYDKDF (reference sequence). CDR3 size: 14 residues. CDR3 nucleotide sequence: TGTGCCACCGGAGGGACAGGGGGCTCCTACGAGCAGTACTTC. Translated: CATGGTGGSYEQYF.

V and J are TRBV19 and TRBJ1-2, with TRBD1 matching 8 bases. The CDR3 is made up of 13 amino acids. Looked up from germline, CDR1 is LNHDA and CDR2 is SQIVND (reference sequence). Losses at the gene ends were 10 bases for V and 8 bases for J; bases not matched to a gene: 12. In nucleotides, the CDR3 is TGTGCCACCGACCGGACAGGGCCAGGAGGCTACACCTTC. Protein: CATDRTGPGGYTF.

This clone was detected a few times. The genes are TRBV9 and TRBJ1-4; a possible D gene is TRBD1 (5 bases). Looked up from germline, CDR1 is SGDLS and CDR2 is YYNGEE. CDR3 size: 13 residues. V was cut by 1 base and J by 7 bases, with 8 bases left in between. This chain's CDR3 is CASSVQGAEKLFF. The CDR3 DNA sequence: TGTGCCAGCAGCGTACAAGGGGCTGAAAAACTGTTTTTT.

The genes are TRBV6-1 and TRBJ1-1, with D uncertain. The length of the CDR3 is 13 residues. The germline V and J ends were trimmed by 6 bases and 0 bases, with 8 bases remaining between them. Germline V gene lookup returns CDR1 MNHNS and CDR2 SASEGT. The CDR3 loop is CASRDFVNTEAFF. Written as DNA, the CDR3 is TGTGCCAGCAGAGACTTTGTGAACACTGAAGCTTTCTTT.

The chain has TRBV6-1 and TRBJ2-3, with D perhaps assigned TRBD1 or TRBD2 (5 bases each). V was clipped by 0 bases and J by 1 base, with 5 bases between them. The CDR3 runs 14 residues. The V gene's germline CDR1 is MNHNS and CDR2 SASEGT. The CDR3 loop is CASSEAGGTDTQYF. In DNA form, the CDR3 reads TGTGCCAGCAGTGAAGCGGGGGGCACAGATACGCAGTATTTT.

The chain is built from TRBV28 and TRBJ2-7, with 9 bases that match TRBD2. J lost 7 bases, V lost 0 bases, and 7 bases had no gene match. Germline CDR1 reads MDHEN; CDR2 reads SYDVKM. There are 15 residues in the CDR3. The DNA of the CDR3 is TGTGCCAGCAGTTTATGGACTAGCGGCACGGGGGAGCAGTACTTC. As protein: CASSLWTSGTGEQYF.

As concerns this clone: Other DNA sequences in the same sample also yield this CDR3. For the CDR3, the DNA is TGCGCCAGCAGCCTCGAGATGAACACTGAAGCTTTCTTT. Protein: CASSLEMNTEAFF. The rearrangement links TRBV5-1 to TRBJ1-1, with D unresolved. Germline CDR1 reads SGHRS; CDR2 reads YFSETQ. The length of the CDR3 is 13 residues. V was trimmed by 4 bases and J by 0 bases, leaving 7 bases between them.

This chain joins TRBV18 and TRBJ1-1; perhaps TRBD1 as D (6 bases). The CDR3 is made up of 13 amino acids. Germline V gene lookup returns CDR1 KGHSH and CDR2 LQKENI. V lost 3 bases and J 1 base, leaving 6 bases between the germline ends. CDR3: CASSPGQNTEAFF. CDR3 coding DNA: TGTGCCAGCTCACCGGGACAGAACACTGAAGCTTTCTTT. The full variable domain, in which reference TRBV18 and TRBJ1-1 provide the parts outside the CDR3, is NAGVMQNPRHLVRRRGQEARLRCSPMKGHSHVYWYRQLPEEGLKFMVYLQKENIIDESGMPKERFSAEFPKEGPSILRIQQVVRGDSAAYFCASSPGQNTEAFFGQGTRLTVV.

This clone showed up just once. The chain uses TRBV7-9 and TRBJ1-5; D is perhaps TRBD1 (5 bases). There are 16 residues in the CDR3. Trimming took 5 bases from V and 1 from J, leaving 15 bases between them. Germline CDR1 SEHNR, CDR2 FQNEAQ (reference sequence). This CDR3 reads CASSPDRLGSNQPQHF. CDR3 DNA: TGTGCCAGCAGCCCCGACAGACTAGGGAGCAATCAGCCCCAGCATTTT.

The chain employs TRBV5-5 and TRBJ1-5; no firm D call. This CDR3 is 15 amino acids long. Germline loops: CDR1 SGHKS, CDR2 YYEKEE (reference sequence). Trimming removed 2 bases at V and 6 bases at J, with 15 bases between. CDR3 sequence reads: CASSLGPTLGQPQHF. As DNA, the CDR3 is TGTGCCAGCAGCTTAGGCCCGACCCTCGGTCAGCCCCAGCATTTT.

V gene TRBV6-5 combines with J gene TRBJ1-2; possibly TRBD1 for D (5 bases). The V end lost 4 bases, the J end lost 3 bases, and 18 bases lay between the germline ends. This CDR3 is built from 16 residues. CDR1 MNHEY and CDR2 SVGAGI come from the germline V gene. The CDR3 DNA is TGTGCCAGCAGTTCCTCGGTGGGGGTTGCTGACTATGGCTACACCTTC. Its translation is CASSSSVGVADYGYTF.

CDR3 nucleotide sequence: TGTGCCAGCAGGGCTATGTGGGGAGGGGCGAACACTGAAGCTTTCTTT. It is translated as CASRAMWGGANTEAFF. This rearrangement joins TRBV2 to TRBJ1-1; D is possibly TRBD1 (5 bases). The CDR3 consists of 16 residues. CDR1 and CDR2 (germline): SNHLY, FYNNEI. With 6 bases removed from V and 1 base from J, the gap between germline ends came to 18 bases.

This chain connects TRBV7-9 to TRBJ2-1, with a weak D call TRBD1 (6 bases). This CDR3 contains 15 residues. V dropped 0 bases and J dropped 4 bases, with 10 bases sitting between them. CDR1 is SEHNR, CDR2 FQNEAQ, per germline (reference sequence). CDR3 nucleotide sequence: TGTGCCAGCAGCTTAGCACAGGGTATTTACAATGAGCAGTTCTTC. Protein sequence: CASSLAQGIYNEQFF.

CDR3 sequence reads: CASSPSVGAATEAFF. The CDR3 DNA reads TGTGCCAGCAGCCCAAGTGTGGGGGCGGCCACTGAAGCTTTCTTT. V usage is TRBV7-8 and J usage is TRBJ1-1; possible D gene TRBD1, 6 bases. Per germline, CDR1 SGHVS and CDR2 FQNEAQ. V lost 5 bases, J lost 4 bases, and 17 bases lay in between. The CDR3 has 15 residues.

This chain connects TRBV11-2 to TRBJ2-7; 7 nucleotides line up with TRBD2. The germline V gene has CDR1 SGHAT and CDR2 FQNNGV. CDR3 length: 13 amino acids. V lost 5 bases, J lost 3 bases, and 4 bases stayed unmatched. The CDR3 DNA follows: TGTGCCAGCAGCAGTAGCGGGTTCTACGAGCAGTACTTC. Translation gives CASSSSGFYEQYF.

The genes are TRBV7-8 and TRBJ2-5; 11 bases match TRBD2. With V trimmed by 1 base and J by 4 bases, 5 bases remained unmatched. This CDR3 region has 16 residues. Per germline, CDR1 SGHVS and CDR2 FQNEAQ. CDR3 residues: CASSLVVAGGPETQYF. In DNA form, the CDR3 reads TGTGCCAGCAGCTTAGTGGTAGCGGGGGGGCCAGAGACCCAGTACTTC.

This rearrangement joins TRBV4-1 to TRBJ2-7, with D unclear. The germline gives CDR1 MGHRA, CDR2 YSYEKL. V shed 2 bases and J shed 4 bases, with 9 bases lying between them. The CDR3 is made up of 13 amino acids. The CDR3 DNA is TGCGCCAGCAGCCAAACGGTTAGATACGAGCAGTACTTC. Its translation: CASSQTVRYEQYF.

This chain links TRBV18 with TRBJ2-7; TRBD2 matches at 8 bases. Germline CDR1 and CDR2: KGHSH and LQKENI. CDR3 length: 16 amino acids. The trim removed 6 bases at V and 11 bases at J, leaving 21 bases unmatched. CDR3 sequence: CASSPQGTSNPRGEYF. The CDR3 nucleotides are TGTGCCAGCTCGCCTCAAGGGACTAGTAATCCTAGAGGGGAGTACTTC.

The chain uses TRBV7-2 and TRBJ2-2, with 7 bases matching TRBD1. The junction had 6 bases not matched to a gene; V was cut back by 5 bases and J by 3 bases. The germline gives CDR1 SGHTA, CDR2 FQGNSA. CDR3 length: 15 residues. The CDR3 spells CASSPDRAYTGELFF. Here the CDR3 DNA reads TGTGCCAGCAGCCCCGACAGGGCTTACACCGGGGAGCTGTTTTTT.

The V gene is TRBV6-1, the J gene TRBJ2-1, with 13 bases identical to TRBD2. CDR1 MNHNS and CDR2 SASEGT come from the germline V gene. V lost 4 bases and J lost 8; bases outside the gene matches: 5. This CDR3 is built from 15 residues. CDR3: CASSGLAGGGDEQFF. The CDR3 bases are TGTGCCAGCAGTGGACTAGCGGGGGGAGGAGATGAGCAGTTCTTC.

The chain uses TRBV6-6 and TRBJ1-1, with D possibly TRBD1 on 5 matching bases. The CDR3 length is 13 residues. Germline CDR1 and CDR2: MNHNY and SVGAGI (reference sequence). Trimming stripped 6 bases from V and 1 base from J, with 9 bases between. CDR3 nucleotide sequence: TGTGCCAGCAGGCGACAGACGAACACTGAAGCTTTCTTT. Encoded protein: CASRRQTNTEAFF.

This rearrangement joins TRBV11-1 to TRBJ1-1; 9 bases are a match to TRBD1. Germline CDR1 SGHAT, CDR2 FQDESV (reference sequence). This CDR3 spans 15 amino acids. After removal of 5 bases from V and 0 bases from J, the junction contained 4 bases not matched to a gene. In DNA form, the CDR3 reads TGTGCCAGCAGCCACAGGGGGCAACTGAACACTGAAGCTTTCTTT. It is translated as CASSHRGQLNTEAFF.

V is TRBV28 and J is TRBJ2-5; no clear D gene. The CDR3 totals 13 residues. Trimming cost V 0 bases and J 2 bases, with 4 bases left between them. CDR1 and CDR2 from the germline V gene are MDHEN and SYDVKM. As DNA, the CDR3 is TGTGCCAGCAGTTTATGGGGACAAGAGACCCAGTACTTC. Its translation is CASSLWGQETQYF.

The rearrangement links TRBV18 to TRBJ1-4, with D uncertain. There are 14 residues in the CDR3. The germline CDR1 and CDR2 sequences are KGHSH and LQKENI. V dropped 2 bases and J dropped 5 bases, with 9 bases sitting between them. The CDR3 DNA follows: TGTGCCAGCTCACCAGTTGCTCAGAATGAAAAACTGTTTTTT. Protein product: CASSPVAQNEKLFF. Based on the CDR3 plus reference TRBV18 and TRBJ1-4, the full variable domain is NAGVMQNPRHLVRRRGQEARLRCSPMKGHSHVYWYRQLPEEGLKFMVYLQKENIIDESGMPKERFSAEFPKEGPSILRIQQVVRGDSAAYFCASSPVAQNEKLFFGSGTQLSVL.